These T cell receptor beta chains were read from a single sample in a study of a mutant IDH1 vaccine in newly diagnosed glioma. Repertoires were generated with immunoSEQ multiplex PCR, while TCRdb's copy carries only in-frame clones and drops some. The sample records 40,000 or so clones, roughly 78% being singletons. Sequenced here: PBMCs, sampled from a glioma patient treated with radiotherapy, temozolomide or both. These receptors originate from a middle-aged man with glioma. Some clones in this sample may be carry-over from other donors' samples. Both conserved end residues are part of each CDR3. The D gene is left open where the match is weak. Size tells how often a clone was seen (once, few, many) or the class of an expanded clone, and some rows leave it out.

d_call clone_size j_call v_call cdr3_nt cdr3_aa
- - TRBJ1-1 TRBV10-3 TGTGCCATCAGTGTTAACACTGAAGCTTTCTTT CAISVNTEAFF
- - TRBJ1-4 TRBV6-1 TGTGCCAGCAGTGAAATCCGCGGTAGGGTTGAAAAACTGTTTTTT CASSEIRGRVEKLFF
TRBD2 - TRBJ2-7 TRBV7-6 TGTGCCAGCAGCTCTCCCCGGGGAACCCTAGCGGGGGGCTCCTACGAGCAGTACTTC CASSSPRGTLAGGSYEQYF
- - TRBJ2-2 TRBV5-1 TGCGCCAGCAGCTTGCCACAGGGTAACACCGGGGAGCTGTTTTTT CASSLPQGNTGELFF
TRBD2 medium-sized TRBJ2-3 TRBV2 TGTGCCTGTCTAGCGGGGGGCGAAGATACGCAGTATTTT CACLAGGEDTQYF
- medium-sized TRBJ1-1 TRBV20-1 TGCAGTTCAGGGACGGACACTGAAGCTTTCTTT CSSGTDTEAFF
TRBD2 once TRBJ2-3 TRBV5-1 TGCGCCAGCAGCTGGACCTCGGGACTAGGCACAGATACGCAGTATTTT CASSWTSGLGTDTQYF
- few TRBJ2-2 TRBV27 TGTGCCAGCAGCTGGACGGATTCTACCGGGGAGCTGTTTTTT CASSWTDSTGELFF
- - TRBJ1-1 TRBV18 TGTGCCAGCTCACCGGGGGTGGGAAGGAACACTGAAGCTTTCTTT CASSPGVGRNTEAFF
- - TRBJ2-3 TRBV5-4 TGTGCCAGCAGCGGTAGCGGAATCACAGATACGCAGTATTTT CASSGSGITDTQYF
TRBD1 - TRBJ2-2 TRBV7-8 TGTGCCAGCAGCTTCCTCCAGGGGGCCGGCACCGGGGAGCTGTTTTTT CASSFLQGAGTGELFF
- - TRBJ2-2 TRBV13 TGTGCCAGCAGCTTAAAGACAGGCCGGACCGGGGAGCTGTTTTTT CASSLKTGRTGELFF
- once TRBJ2-7 TRBV6-5 TGTGCCAGCAGCAAAATTACAGGGGGGGACGAGCAGTACTTC CASSKITGGDEQYF
- few TRBJ1-6 TRBV5-1 TGCGCCAGCAGCTTGAACGGGCCGAAATTGGCACCCCTCCACTTT CASSLNGPKLAPLHF
TRBD1 - TRBJ1-5 TRBV18 TGTGCCAGCTCACCAACCTCCGGGACAGGTTCAAATCAGCCCCAGCATTTT CASSPTSGTGSNQPQHF
- - TRBJ2-2 TRBV28 TGTGCCAGCAGTTTAGGGTATGGAGAGTGGCGGGAGCTGTTTTTT CASSLGYGEWRELFF
- - TRBJ1-2 TRBV5-1 TGCGCCAGCAGCTTGGCGTCCGGCAGCAAACTTAACTATGGCTACACCTTC CASSLASGSKLNYGYTF
TRBD1 - TRBJ1-6 TRBV27 TGTGCCAGCAGTTTTGGGACAGCATTTTCACCCCTCCACTTT CASSFGTAFSPLHF
TRBD1 few TRBJ2-7 TRBV5-4 TGTGCCAGCAGCTTCCGGGACAGGGGTGACGAGCAGTACTTC CASSFRDRGDEQYF
- - TRBJ1-2 TRBV19 TGTGCCAGTAGTACCATCTATGGCTACACCTTC CASSTIYGYTF
TRBD2 - TRBJ2-1 TRBV6-5 TGTGCCAGCAGTTCAGGCGGGGGCGGGGGGTATGAGCAGTTCTTC CASSSGGGGGYEQFF
TRBD1 - TRBJ1-1 TRBV25-1 TGTGCCAGCAGTGCTCCAACAGGGGACGGGGCTGAAGCTTTCTTT CASSAPTGDGAEAFF
TRBD2 - TRBJ2-3 TRBV5-4 TGTGCCAGCAGCTGGGCTAGCGGGGGCGGTGGGGATACGCAGTATTTT CASSWASGGGGDTQYF
TRBD2 few TRBJ2-7 TRBV2 TGTGCCAGCAGTCGCAGACTAGCGGGGGACTCCTACGACGGGCAGTACTTC CASSRRLAGDSYDGQYF
TRBD2 few TRBJ2-1 TRBV9 TGTGCCAGCAGCGTAGGGGCGGGGGGGATGAACAATGAGCAGTTCTTC CASSVGAGGMNNEQFF
- - TRBJ1-2 TRBV27 TGTGCCAGCAGTTCCGGGGGCCTCAACTATGGCTACACCTTC CASSSGGLNYGYTF
- - TRBJ2-7 TRBV11-2 TGTGCCAGCAGCCGGATTGGGTCCACCTACGAGCAGTACTTC CASSRIGSTYEQYF
TRBD1 - TRBJ1-1 TRBV6-5 TGTGCCAGCAGACGTACAGGGGGTTGGACTGAAGCTTTCTTT CASRRTGGWTEAFF
- - TRBJ2-7 TRBV4-2 TGTGCCAGCAGCCAGGTGGGGGGGATGGACAGGGCCTACGAGCAGTACTTC CASSQVGGMDRAYEQYF
- - TRBJ1-1 TRBV21-1 TGTGCCAGCAGCCTCAGTAGGGGGCTGGTAGACACTGAAGCTTTCTTT CASSLSRGLVDTEAFF
- - TRBJ1-2 TRBV19 TGTGCCAGTAGTAAATCTCCGGGACATGGGGCCTATGGCTACACCTTC CASSKSPGHGAYGYTF
- - TRBJ1-2 TRBV19 TGTGCCAGTAGCCCATATACGGACGGTAACTATGGCTACACCTTC CASSPYTDGNYGYTF
- - TRBJ2-3 TRBV5-1 TGCGCCAGCAGCTTGGACAACACAGATACGCAGTATTTT CASSLDNTDTQYF
TRBD2 - TRBJ2-1 TRBV7-2 TGTGCCAGCAGCTTATATGGGGGGGATTACAATGAGCAGTTCTTC CASSLYGGDYNEQFF
- - TRBJ1-5 TRBV10-2 TGCGCCAGCAGTGAGAACGGCGGGGTGGGCAATCAGCCCCAGCATTTT CASSENGGVGNQPQHF
- - TRBJ1-1 TRBV29-1 TGCAGCGTTGACATGGGGATGGACACTGAAGCTTTCTTT CSVDMGMDTEAFF
- - TRBJ2-1 TRBV5-1 TGCGCCAGCAGCTTGGCCATGGGCGGAGGCAATGAGCAGTTCTTC CASSLAMGGGNEQFF
TRBD1 - TRBJ1-5 TRBV27 TGTGCCAGCAGAACATCCCTGGGGACAGCCGGAATCACGCCCCAGCATTTT CASRTSLGTAGITPQHF
TRBD1 - TRBJ1-6 TRBV5-4 TGTGCCAGCAGCTTGGAAAGGGTTTCAGGGGGTTCCCTCCACTTT CASSLERVSGGSLHF
- - TRBJ2-1 TRBV30 TGTGCCTGGACGGGCGGCCCTTTTACAGATGAGCAGTTCTTC CAWTGGPFTDEQFF
TRBD1 - TRBJ2-5 TRBV19 TGTGCCAGTAGTATAGGGACAGGGGACGGAGAGACCCAGTACTTC CASSIGTGDGETQYF
TRBD1 once TRBJ1-5 TRBV7-9 TGTGCCAGCAGCTCCGAACGGGACAGGGGGCAGCCCCAGCATTTT CASSSERDRGQPQHF
- - TRBJ1-4 TRBV2 TGTGCCAGCAGTGATTCAGGGGAGGAAAAACTGTTTTTT CASSDSGEEKLFF
- - TRBJ2-7 TRBV19 TGTGCCAGTAGTGCCGCAAACGAGCAGTACTTC CASSAANEQYF
- few TRBJ1-1 TRBV25-1 TGTGCCAGCAGTGAGACCCTGGTGAACACTGAAGCTTTCTTT CASSETLVNTEAFF
TRBD1 - TRBJ1-1 TRBV6-1 TGTGCCAGCGGGAGGGACAGGGCGAACACTGAAGCTTTCTTT CASGRDRANTEAFF
- - TRBJ2-7 TRBV10-2 TGCGCCAGCAGTGAGAGCCAGGGGAATTTCTTCTACGAGCAGTACTTC CASSESQGNFFYEQYF
- - TRBJ2-2 TRBV10-3 TGTGCCATCAGTGAGGCAGGGAGGAACACCGGGGAGCTGTTTTTT CAISEAGRNTGELFF
- - TRBJ2-2 TRBV6-1 TGTGCCAGCAGTCAGGCCCCGGAGCTGTTTTTT CASSQAPELFF
- - TRBJ2-7 TRBV7-2 TGTGCCAGCAACTTAGACTCGGGCGAGCAGTACTTC CASNLDSGEQYF
- - TRBJ2-1 TRBV7-2 TGTGCCAGCAGCTTAGATTGGGAGCAGTTCTTC CASSLDWEQFF
- - TRBJ1-5 TRBV16 TGTGCCAGCAGCCAGGGAAGTAATCAGCCCCAGCATTTT CASSQGSNQPQHF
- - TRBJ1-1 TRBV18 TGTGCCAGCTCACCGGACTCCGGGGCTGAAGCTTTCTTT CASSPDSGAEAFF
TRBD1 few TRBJ1-1 TRBV4-1 TGCGCCAGCAGCCCTGAACAGGGGGTGGGCACTGAAGCTTTCTTT CASSPEQGVGTEAFF
- - TRBJ2-6 TRBV28 TGTGCCAGCACCCCTATGGGACTGCGCTCTGGGGCCAACGTCCTGACTTTC CASTPMGLRSGANVLTF
- - TRBJ1-2 TRBV20-1 TGCGGTTCCCTCTCCGGGACTATATACACCTTC CGSLSGTIYTF
TRBD1 once TRBJ1-1 TRBV5-5 TGTGCCAGCGCGGGACAGCAGAACACTGAAGCTTTCTTT CASAGQQNTEAFF
- - TRBJ1-4 TRBV6-6 TGTGCCAGCAGTTACAGCATTGAAAAACTGTTTTTT CASSYSIEKLFF
TRBD2 - TRBJ2-3 TRBV9 TGTGCCAGCAGAGGATTAGCGGGGTGGGGGCCAGATACGCAGTATTTT CASRGLAGWGPDTQYF
TRBD1 - TRBJ1-1 TRBV29-1 TGCAGCGTTACAGCACAACAAAGGGGGCCCAACACTGAAGCTTTCTTT CSVTAQQRGPNTEAFF